The entry that follows covers one T cell receptor (beta chain) sequence. What this receptor recognizes is not known. No qualities accompany the bases; no much larger clone lies one base away. There are 16 amino acids in the CDR3, from cysteine to phenylalanine inclusive. Left in the record is the CDR3 DNA by itself, 48 bases read in frame from the first base. From a lookup of the germline V gene, CDR1 and CDR2 are SGHNT and YENEEA. The V end loses 5 bases and the J end loses 3 bases, and a stretch of 19 bases separates them. The cohort consisted of some 670 healthy bone marrow donors. At the time of sampling, all cohort members were nominally healthy, though unrecorded immune exposures were likely present. The donor was CMV seropositive and belonged to the group of 250 to 300 seropositive cohort members. Every donor gave a peripheral blood sample, and the peripheral blood mononuclear cells from that sample were used for TCR beta sequencing. Genomic DNA was extracted from the blood cell samples with the Qiagen DNeasy Blood Extraction Kit.

The data were obtained in a study of cytomegalovirus exposure and HLA in healthy donors (dated by TCRdb to 2016 to 2017). As for the study more broadly: According to an earlier analysis of 587 of the donors, about 179 million T cells yielded approximately 120 million unique TCR beta sequences and 276 Gb of sequence data. Among roughly 370 genotyped donors of the cohort, an average of about 240,000 unique TCR beta nucleotide sequences were sequenced per donor, roughly 20% of them non-productive. The T cell repertoires of 700 or so subjects were profiled by immunosequencing and related to cytomegalovirus serostatus. To decide whether each TCR beta V gene segment behaved as functional or pseudogenic, an earlier analysis of some 570 of the donors relied on high-throughput TCR beta sequencing. Every repertoire in the discovery cohort had been generated on one and the same sequencing platform. HLA typing covered class I and class II loci at four-digit resolution. Besides the first cohort of 666 subjects, a separate validation cohort made up of over a hundred different subjects was used. Rather than using new phenotypic data, the later analysis identified candidate immune exposures from TCR beta sequences and from how often those sequences occurred across donors. Around 320 gigabases of sequencing data and approximately 85 million unique TCR sequences were included in an early release covering roughly 600 HLA-typed donors. The genetic ancestry cluster associated with self-reported Caucasian donors included 70% to 85% of the 398 genotyped donors. To predict cytomegalovirus infection status, the study brought together high-throughput TCR immunosequencing, statistical association of individual TCRs with disease status, and machine learning. Alongside the repertoire data, information on donor age, sex, ethnicity and CMV serostatus was compiled. The number of typed donors differed by locus: about 629-640 for A, B, C, DRB1 and DQB1; some 540 for DQA1; approximately 610 for DPA1; and roughly 450 for DPB1. Roughly five DR-DQ haplotypes were treated as single units for association and clustering because of strong linkage in the cohort. A later analysis re-analyzed previously published TCR beta repertoires from roughly 600 donors and added high-resolution HLA genotyping to study TCR occurrence patterns. Genome-wide SNP genotypes for about 65% of the 666 donors were used in a later genetic analysis, which treated that subset as a discovery cohort. The aim of the study was to test whether cataloging public T cell receptors could identify signatures of past pathogen exposure. The study at large found these results: Because counts were too low, roughly 18 rarely observed V segments, including chromosome 9 orphons, were left out of the earlier analysis of 500 to 650 of the donors. Assigning TCR associations to individual alleles was difficult when HLA alleles, especially DR and DQ, strongly co-occurred. In vitro tests confirmed that three of the cytomegalovirus-associated TCR beta chains recognize cytomegalovirus antigens. The study listed 164 TCR beta chains as associated with cytomegalovirus. In an earlier analysis of about 540 of the donors, most TCR beta V segments were observed in productive rearrangements about 87% or about 30% of the time, broadly matching IMGT annotations. According to a later analysis, TCR association rates differed among HLA loci, with DRB1 alleles showing the most associated TCRs and HLA-C alleles showing the fewest. Because HLA typing was unavailable for some donors at each locus, only the typed subset was used in association tests. In a later genetic analysis, fewer N-insertions in productive TCRs were reported among donors in an Asian-associated ancestry cluster than the 666-donor mean. The classifier was reported to diagnose cytomegalovirus status with high specificity and sensitivity in both the original and validation cohorts. Roughly uniform sequencing depth across donors was assumed in presence/absence analyses, although this assumption may not hold. A later analysis found that most CMV-associated TCR beta chains appeared HLA-restricted, with HLA associations seemingly driven largely by CMV exposure. In a later analysis, several top co-occurrence clusters were reported to appear linked to parvovirus B19, influenza, CMV and Epstein-Barr virus. Only TCR beta chains were sequenced in this cohort, and the absence of alpha or paired-chain data limited detectable features. Some IMGT-functional V segments, including TRBV6-2 and TRBV6-3, could not be told apart with the 87-base-pair reads, so those segments were excluded. A group of highly shared sequence variants was considered likely to be a technical artifact of the sequencing pipeline. While some public TCRs were present in many individuals, most TCR sequences turned up only very rarely across donors. In a later analysis, HLA-associated TCR beta chains were found to be more clonally expanded and to have lower generation probabilities than equally common non-associated chains. In a later analysis, some 18,000 TCR beta sequences were associated with specific HLA alleles at a false discovery rate of 0.05. Correlated functional status among segregating V segments might reflect linkage disequilibrium, but an unknown experimental factor could not be ruled out. The authors suggested that the approach could potentially be generalized to other disease states and immunological phenotypes. A further reported finding was that TCR beta sequences accurately predicted the HLA-A and HLA-B alleles for most subjects in the first cohort. A later genetic analysis associated a missense DCLRE1C variant with V-gene and J-gene trimming of TCR beta chains, and an independent cohort replicated the association. For the cohort, immune exposure information was limited to CMV serostatus.

Receptor libraries were prepared by the immunoSEQ multiplex PCR assay. A mixture of 60 forward primers for TCR Vbeta segments and 13 reverse primers for TCR Jbeta segments was used in the multiplex PCR. A multiplex PCR assay on genomic DNA amplified the CDR3 region of rearranged TCR beta genes. On the Illumina HiSeq System, the amplified TCR beta libraries were sequenced as 87-base-pair reads. The source study handled its data this way. Across the roughly 640 repertoires, a later analysis counted approximately 83 million unique TCR beta chains, 9.5 million to 12 million of which were shared by at least two donors. To remove PCR and sequencing errors, raw reads were error-corrected and collapsed into unique sequences using a nearest-neighbor algorithm that merged closely related sequences. To assign V, D and J gene segments, CDR3 sequences were aligned to IMGT reference sequences. For a sequence to be retained, a match of at least six nucleotides to both a V gene segment and a J gene segment was required. A rearrangement counted as productive if the CDR3 had no stop codons and remained in frame with V and J, and every other rearrangement counted as non-productive. Following IMGT convention, CDR3 was defined as the stretch from the second conserved V-encoded cysteine up to the conserved J-encoded phenylalanine. In an earlier analysis of around 640 of the donors, sequences lacking an unambiguous match to a single V gene segment were excluded. An earlier analysis of a few hundred of the donors called V segments functional above 56.7% productive rearrangements and segregating when the between-donor standard deviation exceeded 5%. A statistical classification framework was built for diagnosing cytomegalovirus status from the catalog of TCR beta chain sequences. A later analysis assigned V and J genes by comparing TCR nucleotide sequences with IMGT/GENE-DB human TR gene sequences. In a later analysis, CDR3 sequences and most-parsimonious VDJ recombination scenarios were assigned using the TCRdist pipeline. A later analysis defined each TCR beta chain by its CDR3 amino acid sequence plus V-gene family, and excluded reads lacking a unique V-gene family. In a later analysis, 500 to 650 highly shared, low-generation-probability nucleotide sequences were removed to address suspected cross-contamination and a sequencing artifact. In a later analysis, a clonal expansion index was calculated for each public chain from normalized within-repertoire ranks of inferred template counts. Generation probabilities in a later analysis came from a VDJ recombination model fitted to out-of-frame rearrangements, and those results were checked against IGoR. A later analysis scored TCR-TCR, TCR-HLA and TCR-CMV co-occurrence with hypergeometric tests, applying a repertoire-size bias correction to TCR pairs. False discovery rates were estimated in a later analysis by permuting HLA or CMV assignments 20 times. In a later analysis, co-occurring TCRs were grouped with DBSCAN, and TCRdist sequence similarity was added when clustering was performed within HLA-allele-positive subsets. Co-occurrence clustering excluded repertoires with fewer than 30,000 or more than 120,000 public chains, plus five with anomalous nucleotide sharing. Here the immuneACCESS table is served through TCRdb, limited to in-frame sequences with V and J called. Missing clones are a known gap in these copies; in checked studies unresolved V genes cover under half, and the rest lacks a known reason. The D gene and trimming were derived from the DNA, and the V and J assignments and clone size from that table. The sample table contains about 160,000 clones; only one count was recorded for roughly 80% of them. The ten largest clones represent more than 7% of the sample.

The sample was PBMCs. This sequence uses TRBV11-3 and TRBJ1-2, with the D segment identity uncertain. The receptor was isolated from a male donor in good health and CMV-seropositive. The CDR3 corresponds to CASSKLVDPRDYGYTF. The nucleotides read TGTGCCAGCAGCAAATTAGTCGACCCTCGGGACTATGGCTACACCTTC.